Presented here are 20 T cell receptor beta chains from one specimen sequenced in a study of human T cells and chemical hapten exposure. A single record per CDR3 protein comes from TCRdb applying MiXCR to the 5' RACE reads. The top ten clones hold under 7.5% of a sample with tens of thousands of distinct CDR3 sequences, 15% to 20% of them seen once. Before extraction, the whole blood was not fractionated, and total RNA was taken from it. These receptors all come from a female donor in good health.

The chain uses TRBV7-9 and TRBJ2-1, with TRBD2 matching over 9 bases. Trimming took 2 bases from V and 8 from J; bases not matched to a gene: 10. The CDR3 spans 16 residues. Per the germline V gene, CDR1 is SEHNR and CDR2 is FQNEAQ (reference sequence). CDR3 in amino acids: CASSLLGTSRSDEQFF. CDR3 nucleotides: TGTGCCAGCAGCTTATTGGGGACTAGCAGATCGGATGAGCAGTTCTTC.

V is TRBV7-2 and J is TRBJ1-2; D is uncertain. Germline V gives CDR1 SGHTA, CDR2 FQGNSA. The CDR3 has 14 amino acids. Trimming left V 1 base short and J 8 bases short, with 14 bases between. The CDR3 DNA reads as TGTGCCAGCAGCTTAGAGGGCCCGACCGGGGGCTACACCTTC. It translates to CASSLEGPTGGYTF.

The V gene is TRBV7-9, the J gene TRBJ1-2; 11 nucleotides align to TRBD1. In germline, CDR1 is SEHNR, CDR2 FQNEAQ (reference sequence). With 4 bases clipped from V and 4 bases from J, the junction kept 8 bases outside the gene matches. The length of the CDR3 is 16 residues. CDR3: CASSSLGQGAIYGYTF. CDR3 sequence (DNA): TGTGCCAGCAGCTCCCTCGGACAGGGGGCAATCTATGGCTACACCTTC.

The V gene is TRBV20-1, the J gene TRBJ2-1; 8 positions match TRBD2. Germline V lookup: CDR1 DFQATT, CDR2 SNEGSKA (reference sequence). Trimming removed 3 bases from V and 0 bases from J; junction bases left unmatched: 4. This CDR3 has 15 amino acids. The CDR3 DNA sequence: TGCAGTGCTAGTATAGCGGGATTCTCCTACAATGAGCAGTTCTTC. Translated: CSASIAGFSYNEQFF.

CDR3 sequence (DNA): TGCAGTGCTAGTGGGGCCAACTATGGCTACACCTTC. It codes for CSASGANYGYTF. The chain uses TRBV20-1 and TRBJ1-2, with a possible D match to TRBD1 (5 bases). V shed 3 bases and J shed 2 bases, with 7 bases lying between them. CDR1 DFQATT and CDR2 SNEGSKA come from the germline V gene (reference sequence). The CDR3 consists of 12 residues.

This clonotype has just a few counts. V is TRBV5-4 and J is TRBJ1-1, with D possibly TRBD1 on 6 matching bases. The germline gives CDR1 SGHNT, CDR2 YYREEE (reference sequence). The V end was cut by 0 bases, the J end by 3 bases, with 12 bases between. The CDR3 is 15 amino acids. CDR3 loop: CASSLGGGAHTEAFF. The DNA for the CDR3 is TGTGCCAGCAGCTTGGGTGGGGGGGCGCACACTGAAGCTTTCTTT.

There are a few counts of this clonotype. The chain joins TRBV6-1 to TRBJ1-2; D gene uncertain. V shed 5 bases and J shed 8 bases, with 15 bases lying between them. CDR1 and CDR2 (germline): MNHNS, SASEGT. This CDR3 region has 13 residues. The CDR3 DNA reads as TGTGCCAGCAGTTCCCCGGGCCTCCAGGGCTACACCTTC. Translated: CASSSPGLQGYTF.

Here the CDR3 DNA reads TGTGCCAGCAGAGCCCACGAGCAGTACTTC. Encoded protein: CASRAHEQYF. This chain links TRBV28 with TRBJ2-7, with no clear D. The germline V and J ends were trimmed by 6 bases and 5 bases, with 5 bases remaining between them. Germline-derived CDR1 and CDR2 are MDHEN and SYDVKM. This CDR3 region has 10 residues.

This clonotype has more than one count but fewer than ten. The CDR3 sequence: CASTGDKRTNEKLFF. The CDR3 bases are TGTGCCAGCACGGGGGATAAACGGACTAATGAAAAACTGTTTTTT. The V gene is TRBV2, the J gene TRBJ1-4; possibly TRBD1 for D (5 bases). V gave up 7 bases and J gave up 2 bases, with 14 bases separating them. This CDR3 region has 15 residues. CDR1 is SNHLY, CDR2 FYNNEI, per germline.

In its sample, this clonotype was seen a few times. This chain joins TRBV15 and TRBJ1-1, with TRBD1 matching 7 bases. V lost 3 bases to trimming and J lost 5 bases; unmatched junction nucleotides: 18. This CDR3 has 18 residues. Germline V gene lookup returns CDR1 LNHNV and CDR2 YYDKDF (reference sequence). This CDR3 is CATSSRTGVRGRGTEAFF. DNA for the CDR3: TGTGCCACCAGCAGCCGCACGGGGGTAAGGGGGCGAGGGACTGAAGCTTTCTTT.

The chain employs TRBV4-3 and TRBJ2-1, with D unclear. CDR1 LGHNA and CDR2 YSLEER come from the germline V gene. The length of the CDR3 is 11 residues. Trimming took off 0 bases at V and 10 bases at J, with 4 bases between the two ends. The chain's CDR3 is CASSQEGEQFF. The CDR3 coding sequence is TGCGCCAGCAGCCAAGAAGGGGAGCAGTTCTTC.

This chain uses TRBV13 with TRBJ1-2, with TRBD1 matching over 7 bases. Germline V CDR1 and CDR2: PRHDT, FYEKMQ (reference sequence). Losses at the gene ends were 2 bases for V and 0 bases for J; bases not matched to a gene: 9. The CDR3 has 17 amino acids. The CDR3 nucleotides are TGTGCCAGCAGCTTATGGGGAGGGACAGCCTCTAACTATGGCTACACCTTC. Its translation: CASSLWGGTASNYGYTF.

A note on this clonotype: One end of the junction varies from germline; a read error may be responsible. The chain carries TRBV6-6 and TRBJ1-2, with unresolved D. Germline V gene sequence: CDR1 MNHNY, CDR2 SVGAGI (reference sequence). CDR3 length equals 13 residues. CDR3 in amino acids: CAISYSTQHGYTF. CDR3 in DNA: TGTGCCATCAGTTACTCGACGCAGCATGGCTACACCTTC.

This clonotype was observed a handful of times. CDR3 nucleotide sequence: TGTGCCAGCAGTTTAGGGGACAGTAACTATGGCTACACCTTC. Translation: CASSLGDSNYGYTF. The J gene is TRBJ1-2, the V gene TRBV28, with 7 nucleotides matching TRBD1. The CDR3 covers 14 residues. The trim removed 2 bases at V and 1 base at J, leaving 1 base unmatched. The germline V gene has CDR1 MDHEN and CDR2 SYDVKM.

The J gene is TRBJ1-5, the V gene TRBV2, with D perhaps TRBD1 (5 bases). Trimming pared 4 bases from V and 2 bases from J, leaving 12 bases between. This CDR3 comprises 15 residues. Germline CDR1 reads SNHLY; CDR2 reads FYNNEI. CDR3 loop: CASSARDGGNQPQHF. In DNA, the CDR3 is TGTGCCAGCAGTGCCAGGGACGGAGGCAATCAGCCCCAGCATTTT.

This clonotype was counted only a few times. This chain connects TRBV7-2 to TRBJ2-7, with unresolved D. With 5 bases removed from V and 1 base from J, the gap between germline ends came to 15 bases. Germline V lookup: CDR1 SGHTA, CDR2 FQGNSA. There are 15 residues in the CDR3. The CDR3 here is CASSTRHPGSYEQYF. CDR3 bases: TGTGCCAGCAGCACTCGACATCCCGGATCCTACGAGCAGTACTTC.

This clonotype was seen more than once but under ten times. This CDR3 is CASSPSPWGRGHNEQFF. Here the CDR3 DNA reads TGTGCCAGCAGCCCTAGTCCGTGGGGCAGGGGGCACAATGAGCAGTTCTTC. The V gene is TRBV7-2, the J gene TRBJ2-1, with 8 bases identical to TRBD1. Germline-derived CDR1 and CDR2 are SGHTA and FQGNSA. V trimming: 5 bases; J trimming: 5 bases; junction bases outside the gene matches: 14. The CDR3 runs to 17 residues.

The table lists this clonotype with a few counts. This rearrangement joins TRBV9 to TRBJ2-3; 8 nucleotides agree with TRBD2. This CDR3 comprises 14 residues. With V trimmed by 0 bases and J by 10 bases, 7 bases remained unmatched. CDR1 is SGDLS, CDR2 YYNGEE, per germline. The CDR3 sequence: CASSVAWLAGPQYF. The CDR3 coding sequence is TGTGCCAGCAGCGTAGCTTGGCTAGCGGGTCCGCAGTATTTT.

This sequence joins TRBV24-1 and TRBJ1-2; D gene unclear. V lost 3 bases to trimming and J lost 5 bases, with 3 bases between them. Germline V gene lookup returns CDR1 KGHDR and CDR2 SFDVKD. The CDR3 extends over 11 amino acids. CDR3 nucleotide sequence: TGTGCCACCAGTGATCTTTATGGCTACACCTTC. Translating it yields CATSDLYGYTF.

CDR3 sequence: CASSYRTPSGSMGSTEQFF. The CDR3 bases are TGTGCCAGCAGTTACCGAACTCCTAGCGGGAGTATGGGTTCCACTGAGCAGTTCTTC. The V gene is TRBV6-5, the J gene TRBJ2-1, with 10 positions matching TRBD2. V gave up 2 bases and J gave up 9 bases; unmatched junction bases: 19. The length of the CDR3 is 19 residues. The germline gives CDR1 MNHEY, CDR2 SVGAGI.